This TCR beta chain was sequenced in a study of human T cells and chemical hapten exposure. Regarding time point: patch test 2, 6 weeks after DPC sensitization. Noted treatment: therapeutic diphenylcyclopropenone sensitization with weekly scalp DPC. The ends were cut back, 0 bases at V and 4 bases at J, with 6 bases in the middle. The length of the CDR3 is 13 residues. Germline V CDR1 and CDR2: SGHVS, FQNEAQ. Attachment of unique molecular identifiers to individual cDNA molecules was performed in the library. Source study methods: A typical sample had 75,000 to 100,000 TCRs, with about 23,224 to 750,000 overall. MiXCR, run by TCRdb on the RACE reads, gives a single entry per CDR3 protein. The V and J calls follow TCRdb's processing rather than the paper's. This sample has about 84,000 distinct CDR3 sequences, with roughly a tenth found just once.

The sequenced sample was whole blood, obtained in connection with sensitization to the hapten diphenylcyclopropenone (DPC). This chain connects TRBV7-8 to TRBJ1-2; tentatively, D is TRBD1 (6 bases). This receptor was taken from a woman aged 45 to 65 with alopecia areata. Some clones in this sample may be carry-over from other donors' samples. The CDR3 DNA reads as TGTGCCAGCAGCTTAGCACAGGGCTATGGCTACACCTTC. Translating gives CASSLAQGYGYTF.